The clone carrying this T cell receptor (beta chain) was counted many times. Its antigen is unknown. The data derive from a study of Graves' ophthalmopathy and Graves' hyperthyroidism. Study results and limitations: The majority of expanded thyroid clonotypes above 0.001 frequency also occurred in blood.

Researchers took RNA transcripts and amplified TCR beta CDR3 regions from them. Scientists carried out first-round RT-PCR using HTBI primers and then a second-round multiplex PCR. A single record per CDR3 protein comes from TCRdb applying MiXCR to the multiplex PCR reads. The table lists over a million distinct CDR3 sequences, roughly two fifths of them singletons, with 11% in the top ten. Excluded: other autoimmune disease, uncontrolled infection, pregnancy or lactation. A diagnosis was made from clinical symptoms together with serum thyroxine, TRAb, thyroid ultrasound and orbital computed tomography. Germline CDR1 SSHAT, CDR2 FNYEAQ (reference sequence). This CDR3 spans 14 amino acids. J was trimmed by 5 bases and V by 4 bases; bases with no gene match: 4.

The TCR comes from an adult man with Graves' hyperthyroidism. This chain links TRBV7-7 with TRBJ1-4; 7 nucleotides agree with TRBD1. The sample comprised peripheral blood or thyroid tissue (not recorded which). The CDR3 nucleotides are TGTGCCAGCAGCTACGGGACAGAGAATGAAAAACTGTTTTTT. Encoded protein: CASSYGTENEKLFF.